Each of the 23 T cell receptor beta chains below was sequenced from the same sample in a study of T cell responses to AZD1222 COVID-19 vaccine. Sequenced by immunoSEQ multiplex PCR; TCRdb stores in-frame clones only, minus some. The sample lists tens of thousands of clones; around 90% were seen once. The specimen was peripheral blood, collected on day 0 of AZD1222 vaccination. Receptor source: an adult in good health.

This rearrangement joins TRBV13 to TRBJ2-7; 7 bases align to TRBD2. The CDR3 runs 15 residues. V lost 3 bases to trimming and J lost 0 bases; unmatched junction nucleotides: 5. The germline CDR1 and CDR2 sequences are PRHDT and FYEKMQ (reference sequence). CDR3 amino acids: CASSLASGDSYEQYF. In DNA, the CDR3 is TGTGCCAGCAGCTTGGCGAGCGGGGACTCCTACGAGCAGTACTTC.

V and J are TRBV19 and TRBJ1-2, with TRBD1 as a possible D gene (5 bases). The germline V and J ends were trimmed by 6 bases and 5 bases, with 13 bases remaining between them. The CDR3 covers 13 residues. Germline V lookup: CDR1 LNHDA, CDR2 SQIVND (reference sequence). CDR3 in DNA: TGTGCCAGTAGACGAGAACAGGCGTATGGCTACACCTTC. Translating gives CASRREQAYGYTF.

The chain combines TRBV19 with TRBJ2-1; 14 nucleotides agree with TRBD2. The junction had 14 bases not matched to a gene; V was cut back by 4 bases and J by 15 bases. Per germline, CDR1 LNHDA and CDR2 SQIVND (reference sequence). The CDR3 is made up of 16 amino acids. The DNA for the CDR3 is TGTGCCAGTAGTACACCGACTAGCGGGGGGGGACCCCAGAGGTTCTTC. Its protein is CASSTPTSGGGPQRFF.

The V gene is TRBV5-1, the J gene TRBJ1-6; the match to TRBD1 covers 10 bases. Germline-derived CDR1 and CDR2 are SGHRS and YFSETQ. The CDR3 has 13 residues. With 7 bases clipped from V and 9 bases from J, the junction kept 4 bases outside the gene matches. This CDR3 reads CASRDRGTSPLHF. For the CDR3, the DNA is TGCGCCAGCCGGGACAGGGGTACTTCACCCCTCCACTTT.

This chain's CDR3 is CASRAGRQSYYGYTF. In DNA form, the CDR3 reads TGTGCCAGCAGGGCCGGCCGGCAGTCTTACTATGGCTACACCTTC. The chain employs TRBV28 and TRBJ1-2; no clear D gene. Trimming stripped 6 bases from V and 3 bases from J, with 17 bases between. CDR1 and CDR2 from the germline V gene are MDHEN and SYDVKM. This CDR3 is built from 15 residues.

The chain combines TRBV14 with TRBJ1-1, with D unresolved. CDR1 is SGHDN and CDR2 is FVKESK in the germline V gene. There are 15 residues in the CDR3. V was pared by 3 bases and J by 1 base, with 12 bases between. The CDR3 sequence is CASSHFGSGNTEAFF. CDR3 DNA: TGTGCCAGCAGCCATTTTGGTTCGGGGAACACTGAAGCTTTCTTT.

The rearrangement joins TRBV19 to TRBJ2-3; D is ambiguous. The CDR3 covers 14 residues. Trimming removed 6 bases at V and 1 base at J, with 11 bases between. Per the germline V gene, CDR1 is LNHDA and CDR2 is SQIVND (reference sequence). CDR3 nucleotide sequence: TGTGCCAGTAGCACAGTGGTGCGCACAGATACGCAGTATTTT. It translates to CASSTVVRTDTQYF.

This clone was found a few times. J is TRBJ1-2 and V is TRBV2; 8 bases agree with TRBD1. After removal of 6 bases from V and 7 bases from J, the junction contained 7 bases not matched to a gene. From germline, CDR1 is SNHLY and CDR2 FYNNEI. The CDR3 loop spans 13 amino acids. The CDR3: CASRPDRGGGYTF. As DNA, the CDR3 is TGTGCCAGCAGACCCGACAGGGGAGGTGGCTACACCTTC.

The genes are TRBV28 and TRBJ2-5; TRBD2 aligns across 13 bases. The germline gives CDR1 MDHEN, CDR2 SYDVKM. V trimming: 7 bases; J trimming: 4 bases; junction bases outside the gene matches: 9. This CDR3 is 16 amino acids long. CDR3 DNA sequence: TGTGCCAGCACCTCCGCGGGACTAGCGGGGAGAGAGACCCAGTACTTC. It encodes CASTSAGLAGRETQYF.

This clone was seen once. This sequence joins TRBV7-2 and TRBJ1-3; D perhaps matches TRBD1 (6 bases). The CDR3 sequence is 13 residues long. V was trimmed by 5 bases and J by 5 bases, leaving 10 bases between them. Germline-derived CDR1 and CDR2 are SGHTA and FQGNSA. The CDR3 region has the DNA TGTGCCAGCAGCGCAGGGGAAAGAAACACCATATATTTT. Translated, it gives CASSAGERNTIYF.

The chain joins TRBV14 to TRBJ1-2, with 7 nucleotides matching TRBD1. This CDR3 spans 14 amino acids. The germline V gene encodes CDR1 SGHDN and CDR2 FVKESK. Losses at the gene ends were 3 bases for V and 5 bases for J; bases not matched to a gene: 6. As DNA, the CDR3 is TGTGCCAGCAGCCAGGCCGGGACAGTTTATGGCTACACCTTC. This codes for CASSQAGTVYGYTF.

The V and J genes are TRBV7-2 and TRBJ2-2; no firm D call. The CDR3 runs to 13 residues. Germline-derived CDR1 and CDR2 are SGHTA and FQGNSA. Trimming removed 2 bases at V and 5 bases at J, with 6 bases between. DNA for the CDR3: TGTGCCAGCAGCTTAAAAGGGACCGGGGAGCTGTTTTTT. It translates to CASSLKGTGELFF.

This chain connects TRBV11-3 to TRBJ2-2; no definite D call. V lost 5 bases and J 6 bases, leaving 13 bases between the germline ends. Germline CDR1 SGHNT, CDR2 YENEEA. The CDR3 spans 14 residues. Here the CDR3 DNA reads TGTGCCAGCAGCGCCTACAGAACCGCCGGGGAGCTGTTTTTT. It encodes CASSAYRTAGELFF.

The CDR3: CSVEDWYSGYTF. The CDR3 nucleotides are TGCAGCGTTGAAGATTGGTACTCCGGCTACACCTTC. The chain couples TRBV29-1 to TRBJ1-2; D is unclear. This CDR3 is 12 amino acids long. Trimming pared 0 bases from V and 8 bases from J, leaving 10 bases between. CDR1 is SQVTM and CDR2 is ANQGSEA in the germline V gene.

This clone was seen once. For the CDR3, the DNA is TGTGCCAGCAGTTTGGACAGGGTCACTGAAGCTTTCTTT. Encoded protein: CASSLDRVTEAFF. This chain links TRBV12-3 or TRBV12-4 with TRBJ1-1; TRBD1 matches at 8 bases. Trimming removed 3 bases from V and 4 bases from J; junction bases left unmatched: 1. The CDR3 covers 13 residues.

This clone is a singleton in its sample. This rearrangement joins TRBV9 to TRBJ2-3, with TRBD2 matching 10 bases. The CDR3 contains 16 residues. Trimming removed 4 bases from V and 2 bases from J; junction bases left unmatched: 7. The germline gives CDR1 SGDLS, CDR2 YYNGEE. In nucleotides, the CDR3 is TGTGCCAGCAGCCTCACTAGCGGGGCCGTCACAGATACGCAGTATTTT. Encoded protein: CASSLTSGAVTDTQYF.

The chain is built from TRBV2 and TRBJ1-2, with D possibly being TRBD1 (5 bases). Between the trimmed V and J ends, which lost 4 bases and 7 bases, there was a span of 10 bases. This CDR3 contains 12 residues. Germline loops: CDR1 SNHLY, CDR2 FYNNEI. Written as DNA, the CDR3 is TGTGCCAGCAGTGGGCGCGGGGCTGGCTACACCTTC. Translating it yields CASSGRGAGYTF.

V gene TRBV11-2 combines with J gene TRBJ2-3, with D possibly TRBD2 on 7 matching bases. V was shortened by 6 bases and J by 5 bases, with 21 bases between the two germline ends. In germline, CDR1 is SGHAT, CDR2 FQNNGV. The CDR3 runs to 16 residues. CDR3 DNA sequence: TGTGCCAGCAGACACCCCGGAGGGGGGGCGGGAGATACGCAGTATTTT. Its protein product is CASRHPGGGAGDTQYF.

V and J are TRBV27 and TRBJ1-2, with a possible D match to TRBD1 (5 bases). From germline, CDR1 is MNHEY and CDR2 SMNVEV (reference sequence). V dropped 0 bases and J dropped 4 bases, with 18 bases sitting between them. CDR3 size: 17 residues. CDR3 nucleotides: TGTGCCAGCAGTTTATCGAACCCCCGGGGGGATGGCTATGGCTACACCTTC. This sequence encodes CASSLSNPRGDGYGYTF.

As DNA, the CDR3 is TGTGCCAGCAGTGACGCGACAGTTCGATGGTACGAGCAGTACTTC. This sequence encodes CASSDATVRWYEQYF. The genes are TRBV2 and TRBJ2-7, with D possibly matching TRBD1 (5 bases). Trimming removed 3 bases from V and 4 bases from J, with 16 bases in between. Germline V gene sequence: CDR1 SNHLY, CDR2 FYNNEI. The length of the CDR3 is 15 residues.

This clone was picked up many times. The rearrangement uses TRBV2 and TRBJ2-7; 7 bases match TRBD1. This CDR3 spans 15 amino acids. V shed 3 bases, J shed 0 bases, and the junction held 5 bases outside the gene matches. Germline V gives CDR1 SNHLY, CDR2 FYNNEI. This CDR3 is CASSDIAGGSYEQYF. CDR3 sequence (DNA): TGTGCCAGCAGTGATATCGCAGGGGGCTCCTACGAGCAGTACTTC.

CDR3 loop: CASSPYNEQFF. The CDR3 DNA reads TGTGCCAGCAGCCCCTACAATGAGCAGTTCTTC. The chain joins TRBV27 to TRBJ2-1; D not certain. Germline CDR1 reads MNHEY; CDR2 reads SMNVEV (reference sequence). Trimming cost V 6 bases and J 2 bases, with 2 bases left between them. This CDR3 has 11 residues.

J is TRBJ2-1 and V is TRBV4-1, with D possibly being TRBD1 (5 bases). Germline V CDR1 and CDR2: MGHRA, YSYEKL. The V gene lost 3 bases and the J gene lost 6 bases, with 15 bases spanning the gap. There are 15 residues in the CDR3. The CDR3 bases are TGCGCCAGCAGCCACGTTTACGACAGATCCAATGAGCAGTTCTTC. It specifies CASSHVYDRSNEQFF.